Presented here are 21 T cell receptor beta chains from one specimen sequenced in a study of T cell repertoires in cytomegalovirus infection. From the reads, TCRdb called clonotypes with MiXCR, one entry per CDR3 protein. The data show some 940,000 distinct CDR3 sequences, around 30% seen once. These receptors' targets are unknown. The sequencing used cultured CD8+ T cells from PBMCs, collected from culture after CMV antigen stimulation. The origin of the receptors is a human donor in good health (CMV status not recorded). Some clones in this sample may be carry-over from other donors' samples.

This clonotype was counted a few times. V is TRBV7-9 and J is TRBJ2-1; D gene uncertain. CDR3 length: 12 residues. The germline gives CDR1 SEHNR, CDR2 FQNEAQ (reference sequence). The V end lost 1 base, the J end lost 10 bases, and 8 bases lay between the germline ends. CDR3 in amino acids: CASSLVTTEQFF. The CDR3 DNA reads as TGTGCCAGCAGCTTAGTGACAACCGAGCAGTTCTTC. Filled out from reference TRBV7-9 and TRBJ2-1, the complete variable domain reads DTGVSQNPRHKITKRGQNVTFRCDPISEHNRLYWYRQTLGQGPEFLTYFQNEAQLEKSRLLSDRFSAERPKGSFSTLEIQRTEQGDSAMYLCASSLVTTEQFFGPGTRLTVL.

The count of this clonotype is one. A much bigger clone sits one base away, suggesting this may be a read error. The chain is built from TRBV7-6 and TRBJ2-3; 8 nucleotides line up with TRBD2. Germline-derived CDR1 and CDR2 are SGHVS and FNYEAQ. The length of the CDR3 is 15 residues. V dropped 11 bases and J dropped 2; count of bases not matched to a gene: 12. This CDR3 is CAGSVISGITDTQYF. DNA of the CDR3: TGTGCCGGTAGCGTAATTAGCGGGATCACAGATACGCAGTATTTT.

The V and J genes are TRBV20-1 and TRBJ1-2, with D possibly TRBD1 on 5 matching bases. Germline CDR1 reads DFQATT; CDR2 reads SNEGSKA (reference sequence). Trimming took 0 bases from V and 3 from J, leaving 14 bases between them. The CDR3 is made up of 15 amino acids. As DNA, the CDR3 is TGCAGTGCTAGAGATAGGGGCAGGAGAGACTATGGCTACACCTTC. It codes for CSARDRGRRDYGYTF.

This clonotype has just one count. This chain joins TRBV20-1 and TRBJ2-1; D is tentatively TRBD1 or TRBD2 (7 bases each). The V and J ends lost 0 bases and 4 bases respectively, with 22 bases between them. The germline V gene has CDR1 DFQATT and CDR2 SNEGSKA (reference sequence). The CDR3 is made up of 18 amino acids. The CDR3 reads CSARDWGGAAGGYNEQFF. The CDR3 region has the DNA TGCAGTGCTAGAGACTGGGGGGGGGCAGCAGGGGGATACAATGAGCAGTTCTTC.

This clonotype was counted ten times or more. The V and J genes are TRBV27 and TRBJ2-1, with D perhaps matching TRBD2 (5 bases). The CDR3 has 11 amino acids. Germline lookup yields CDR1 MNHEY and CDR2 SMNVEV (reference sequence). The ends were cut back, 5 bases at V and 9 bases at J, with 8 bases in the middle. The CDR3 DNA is TGTGCCAGCAGTCCCGGACTTGAGCAGTTCTTC. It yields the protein CASSPGLEQFF.

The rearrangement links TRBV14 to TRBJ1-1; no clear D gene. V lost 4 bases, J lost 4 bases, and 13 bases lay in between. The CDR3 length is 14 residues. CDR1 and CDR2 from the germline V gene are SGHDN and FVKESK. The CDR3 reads CASSPYPRGTEAFF. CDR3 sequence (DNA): TGTGCCAGCAGCCCATACCCGCGAGGCACTGAAGCTTTCTTT.

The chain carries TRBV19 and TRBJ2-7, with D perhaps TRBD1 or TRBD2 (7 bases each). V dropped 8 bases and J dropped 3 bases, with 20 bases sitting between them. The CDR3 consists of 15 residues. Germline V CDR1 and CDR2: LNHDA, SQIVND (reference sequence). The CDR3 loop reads CASGGAGQALYEQYF. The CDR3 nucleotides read TGTGCCAGTGGGGGGGCAGGACAGGCACTCTACGAGCAGTACTTC.

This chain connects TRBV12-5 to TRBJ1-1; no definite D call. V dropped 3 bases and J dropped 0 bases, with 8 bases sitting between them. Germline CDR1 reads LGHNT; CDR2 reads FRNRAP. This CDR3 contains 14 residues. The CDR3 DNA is TGTGCTAGTGGTTTAAGACAAATGAACACTGAAGCTTTCTTT. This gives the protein CASGLRQMNTEAFF.

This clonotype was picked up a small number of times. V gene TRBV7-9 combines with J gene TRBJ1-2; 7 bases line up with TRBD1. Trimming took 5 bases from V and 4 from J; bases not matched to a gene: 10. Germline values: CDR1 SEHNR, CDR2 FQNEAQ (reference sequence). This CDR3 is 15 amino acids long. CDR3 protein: CASSGMDRPAYGYTF. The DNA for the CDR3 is TGTGCCAGCAGCGGCATGGACAGGCCGGCCTATGGCTACACCTTC.

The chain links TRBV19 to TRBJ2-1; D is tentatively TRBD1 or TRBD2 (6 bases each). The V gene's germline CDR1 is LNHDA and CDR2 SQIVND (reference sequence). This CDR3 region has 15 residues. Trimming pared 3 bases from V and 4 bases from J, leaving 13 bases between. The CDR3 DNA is TGTGCCAGTAGTATCAAGGGGGGAGGATACAATGAGCAGTTCTTC. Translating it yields CASSIKGGGYNEQFF. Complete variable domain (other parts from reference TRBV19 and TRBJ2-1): DGGITQSPKYLFRKEGQNVTLSCEQNLNHDAMYWYRQDPGQGLRLIYYSQIVNDFQKGDIAEGYSVSREKKESFPLTVTSAQKNPTAFYLCASSIKGGGYNEQFFGPGTRLTVL.

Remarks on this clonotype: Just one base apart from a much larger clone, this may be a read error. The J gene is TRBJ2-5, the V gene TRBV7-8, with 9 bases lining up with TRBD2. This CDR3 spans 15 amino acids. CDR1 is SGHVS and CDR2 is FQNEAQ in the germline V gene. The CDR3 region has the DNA TGTGCCAGCAGCTTTCTAGCGGGGTACCAAGAGACCCAGAACTTC. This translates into CASSFLAGYQETQNF.

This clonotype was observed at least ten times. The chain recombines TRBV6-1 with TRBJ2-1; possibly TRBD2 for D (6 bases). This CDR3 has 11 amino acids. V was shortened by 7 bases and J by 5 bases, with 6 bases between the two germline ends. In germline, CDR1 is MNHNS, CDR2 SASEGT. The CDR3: CASTGDNEQFF. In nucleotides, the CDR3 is TGTGCCAGCACGGGAGACAATGAGCAGTTCTTC.

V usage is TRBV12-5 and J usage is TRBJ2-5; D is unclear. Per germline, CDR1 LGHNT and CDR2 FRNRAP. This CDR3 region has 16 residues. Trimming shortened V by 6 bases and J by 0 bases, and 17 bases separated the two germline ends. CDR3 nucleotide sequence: TGTGCTAGTGGCCCCGGAACCACGAGCTACCAAGAGACCCAGTACTTC. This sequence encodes CASGPGTTSYQETQYF.

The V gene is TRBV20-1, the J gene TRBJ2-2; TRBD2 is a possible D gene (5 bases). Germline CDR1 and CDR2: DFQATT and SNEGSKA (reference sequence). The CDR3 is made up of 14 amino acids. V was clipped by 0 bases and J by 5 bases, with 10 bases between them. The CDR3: CSARDREGTGELFF. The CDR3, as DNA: TGCAGTGCTAGAGATCGAGAGGGAACCGGGGAGCTGTTTTTT.

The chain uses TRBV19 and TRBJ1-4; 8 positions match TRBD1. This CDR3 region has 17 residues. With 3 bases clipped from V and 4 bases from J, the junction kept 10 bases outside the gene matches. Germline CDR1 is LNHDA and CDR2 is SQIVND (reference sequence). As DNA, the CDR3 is TGTGCCAGTAGTATTCCGGGAGCGGGACAGGTTAATGAAAAACTGTTTTTT. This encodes CASSIPGAGQVNEKLFF.

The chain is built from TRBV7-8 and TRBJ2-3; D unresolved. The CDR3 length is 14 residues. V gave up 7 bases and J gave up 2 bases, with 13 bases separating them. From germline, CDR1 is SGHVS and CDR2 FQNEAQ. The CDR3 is CASTGEPSTDTQYF. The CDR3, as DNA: TGTGCCAGCACTGGGGAACCCTCCACAGATACGCAGTATTTT.

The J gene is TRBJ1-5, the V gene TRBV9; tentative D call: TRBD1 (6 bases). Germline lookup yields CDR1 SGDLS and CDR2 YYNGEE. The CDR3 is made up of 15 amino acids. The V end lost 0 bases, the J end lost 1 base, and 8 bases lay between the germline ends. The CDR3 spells CASSVGGASNQPQHF. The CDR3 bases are TGTGCCAGCAGCGTAGGGGGGGCGAGCAATCAGCCCCAGCATTTT.

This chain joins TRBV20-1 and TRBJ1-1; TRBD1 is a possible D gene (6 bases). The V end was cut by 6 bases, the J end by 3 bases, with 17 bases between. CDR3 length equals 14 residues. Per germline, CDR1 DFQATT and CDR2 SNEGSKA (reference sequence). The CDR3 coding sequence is TGCAGTGCCGATACAGGGCAGGCGTACACTGAAGCTTTCTTT. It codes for CSADTGQAYTEAFF.

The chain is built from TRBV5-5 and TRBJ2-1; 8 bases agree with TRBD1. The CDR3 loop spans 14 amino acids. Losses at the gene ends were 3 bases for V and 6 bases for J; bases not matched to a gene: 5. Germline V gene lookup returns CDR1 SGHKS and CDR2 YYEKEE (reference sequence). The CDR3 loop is CASSSDRGGNEQFF. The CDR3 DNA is TGTGCCAGCAGCTCCGACAGGGGTGGCAATGAGCAGTTCTTC.

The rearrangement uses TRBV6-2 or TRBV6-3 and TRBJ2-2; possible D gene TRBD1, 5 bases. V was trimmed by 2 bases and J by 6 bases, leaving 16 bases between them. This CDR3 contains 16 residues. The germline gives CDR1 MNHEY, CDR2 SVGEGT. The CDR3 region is CASSYPGPWGAGELFF. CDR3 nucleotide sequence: TGTGCCAGCAGTTACCCAGGGCCGTGGGGCGCCGGGGAGCTGTTTTTT.

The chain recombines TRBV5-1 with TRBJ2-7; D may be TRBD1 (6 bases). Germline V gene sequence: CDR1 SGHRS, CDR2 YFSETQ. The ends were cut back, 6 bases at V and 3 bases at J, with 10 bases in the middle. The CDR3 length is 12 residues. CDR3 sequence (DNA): TGCGCCAGCACTTCGGACAGCTACGAGCAGTACTTC. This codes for CASTSDSYEQYF.